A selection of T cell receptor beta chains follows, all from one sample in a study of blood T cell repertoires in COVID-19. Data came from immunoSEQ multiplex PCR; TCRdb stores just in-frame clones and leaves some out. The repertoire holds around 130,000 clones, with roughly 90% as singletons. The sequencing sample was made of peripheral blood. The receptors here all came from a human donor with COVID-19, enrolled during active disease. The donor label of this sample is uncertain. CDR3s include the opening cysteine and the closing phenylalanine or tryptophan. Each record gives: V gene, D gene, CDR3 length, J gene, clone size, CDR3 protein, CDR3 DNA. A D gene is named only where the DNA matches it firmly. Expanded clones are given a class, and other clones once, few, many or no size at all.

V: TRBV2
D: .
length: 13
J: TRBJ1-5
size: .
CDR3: CASSRAGDQPQHF
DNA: TGTGCCAGCAGCCGGGCGGGGGACCAGCCCCAGCATTTT

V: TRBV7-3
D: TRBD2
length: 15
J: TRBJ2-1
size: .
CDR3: CASSLRSQAGGEQFF
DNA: TGTGCCAGCAGCTTAAGAAGCCAGGCGGGGGGTGAGCAGTTCTTC

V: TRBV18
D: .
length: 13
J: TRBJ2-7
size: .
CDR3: CASSPGRGDEQYF
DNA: TGTGCCAGCTCACCAGGCCGGGGTGACGAGCAGTACTTC

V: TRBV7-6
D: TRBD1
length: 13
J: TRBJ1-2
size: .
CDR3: CASSLTGTDGYTF
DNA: TGTGCCAGCAGCTTGACAGGGACTGACGGCTACACCTTC

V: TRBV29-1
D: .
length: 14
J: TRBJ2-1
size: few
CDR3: CSVPPGDSNHEQFF
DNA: TGCAGCGTTCCCCCGGGGGACTCCAACCATGAGCAGTTCTTC

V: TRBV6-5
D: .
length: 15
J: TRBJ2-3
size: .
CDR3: CASSYSTGASMAWYF
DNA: TGTGCCAGCAGTTACTCGACTGGGGCCAGTATGGCGTGGTATTTT

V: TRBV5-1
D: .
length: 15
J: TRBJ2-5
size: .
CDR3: CASRKTLEGQETQYF
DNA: TGCGCCAGCAGGAAGACCTTAGAGGGCCAAGAGACCCAGTACTTC

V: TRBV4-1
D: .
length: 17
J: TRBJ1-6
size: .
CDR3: CASSQGGLSSYNSPLHF
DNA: TGCGCCAGCAGCCAAGGTGGACTGAGCTCCTATAATTCACCCCTCCACTTT

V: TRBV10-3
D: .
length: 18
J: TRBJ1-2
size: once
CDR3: CAISESIFGTDTNYGYTF
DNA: TGTGCCATCAGTGAGTCGATTTTCGGGACTGATACTAACTATGGCTACACCTTC

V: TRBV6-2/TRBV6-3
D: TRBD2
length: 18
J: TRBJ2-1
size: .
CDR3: CASSSPPLAGGPNNEQFF
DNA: TGTGCCAGCAGTTCCCCTCCCCTAGCGGGGGGGCCAAACAATGAGCAGTTCTTC

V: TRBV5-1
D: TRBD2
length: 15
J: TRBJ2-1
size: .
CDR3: CASSLEAGGYNEQFF
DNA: TGCGCCAGCAGCTTGGAAGCGGGAGGCTACAATGAGCAGTTCTTC

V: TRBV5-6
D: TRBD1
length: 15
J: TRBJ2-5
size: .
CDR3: CASSLGRGLGETQYF
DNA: TGTGCCAGCAGCTTGGGAAGGGGGCTAGGGGAGACCCAGTACTTC

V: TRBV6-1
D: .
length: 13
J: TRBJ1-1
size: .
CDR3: CASSEVGVTEAFF
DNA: TGTGCCAGCAGTGAAGTCGGGGTCACTGAAGCTTTCTTT

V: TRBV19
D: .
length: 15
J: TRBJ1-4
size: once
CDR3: CASGQDREFNEKLFF
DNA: TGTGCCAGTGGGCAGGACCGGGAGTTTAATGAAAAACTGTTTTTT

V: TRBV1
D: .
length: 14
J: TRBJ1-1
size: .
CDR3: CTSSQLLRDTEAFF
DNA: TGCACCAGCAGCCAACTGCTCAGGGACACTGAAGCTTTCTTT

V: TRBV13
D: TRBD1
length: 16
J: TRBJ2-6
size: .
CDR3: CASSARQGSGANVLTF
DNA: TGTGCCAGCAGCGCAAGACAGGGGTCTGGGGCCAACGTCCTGACTTTC

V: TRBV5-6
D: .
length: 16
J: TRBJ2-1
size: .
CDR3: CASITSPGTNYNEQFF
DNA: TGTGCCAGCATAACCTCACCCGGGACAAACTACAATGAGCAGTTCTTC

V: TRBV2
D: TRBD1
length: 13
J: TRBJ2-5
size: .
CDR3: CASSGTGEETQYF
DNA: TGTGCCAGCAGTGGGACAGGGGAAGAGACCCAGTACTTC

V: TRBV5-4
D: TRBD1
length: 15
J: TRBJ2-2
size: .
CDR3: CASSFAQGAVGELFF
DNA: TGTGCCAGCAGCTTCGCTCAGGGGGCTGTCGGGGAGCTGTTTTTT

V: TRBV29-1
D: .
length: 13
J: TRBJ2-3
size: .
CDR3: CSVDRASTDTQYF
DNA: TGCAGCGTTGACAGGGCCAGCACAGATACGCAGTATTTT

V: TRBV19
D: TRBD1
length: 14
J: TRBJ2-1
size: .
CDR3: CASSIGNRGNEQFF
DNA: TGTGCCAGTAGTATAGGGAACAGGGGGAATGAGCAGTTCTTC

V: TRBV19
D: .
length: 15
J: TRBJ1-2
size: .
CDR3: CASSIEEGFDYGYTF
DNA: TGTGCCAGTAGTATAGAAGAGGGATTCGACTATGGCTACACCTTC

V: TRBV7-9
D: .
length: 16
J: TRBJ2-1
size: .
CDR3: CASSLKPGSRDNEQFF
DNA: TGTGCCAGCAGCTTAAAACCGGGCTCCAGGGACAATGAGCAGTTCTTC

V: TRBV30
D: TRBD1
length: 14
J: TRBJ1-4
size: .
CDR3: CAWGGQGFFEKLFF
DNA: TGTGCCTGGGGAGGACAGGGGTTTTTTGAAAAACTGTTTTTT

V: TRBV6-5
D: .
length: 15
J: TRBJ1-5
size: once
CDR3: CASSSDRLGNQPQHF
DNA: TGTGCCAGCAGTTCCGACAGGCTTGGCAATCAGCCCCAGCATTTT

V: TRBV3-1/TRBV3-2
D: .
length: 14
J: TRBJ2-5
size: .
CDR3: CASSRGEYQETQYF
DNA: TGTGCCAGCAGCCGCGGGGAGTACCAAGAGACCCAGTACTTC

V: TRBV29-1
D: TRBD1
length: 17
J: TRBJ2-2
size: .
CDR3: CSVGGTGVYANTGELFF
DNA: TGCAGCGTGGGCGGGACAGGGGTCTACGCGAACACCGGGGAGCTGTTTTTT